These 21 T cell receptor beta chains were sequenced from one sample in a study of cytomegalovirus exposure and HLA in healthy donors. 13 Jbeta primers and 60 Vbeta primers were used for the PCR. Sequencing was performed with immunoSEQ multiplex PCR; in TCRdb, only in-frame clones are kept and a portion is missing. The sample consists of about 200,000 clones, roughly 13% of them appearing once. Sequencing used PBMCs. Source of these receptors: a man in his forties or fifties in good health and CMV-seropositive.

This clone has a handful of counts. The chain combines TRBV5-6 with TRBJ2-3; 8 positions agree with TRBD2. The trim removed 6 bases at V and 1 base at J, leaving 4 bases unmatched. Looked up from germline, CDR1 is SGHDT and CDR2 is YYEEEE. This CDR3 comprises 14 residues. CDR3 loop: CASKLSGGTDTQYF. In nucleotides, the CDR3 is TGTGCCAGCAAGCTTAGCGGGGGCACAGATACGCAGTATTTT.

The chain combines TRBV29-1 with TRBJ2-3; TRBD1 agrees at 8 bases. CDR1 and CDR2 from the germline V gene are SQVTM and ANQGSEA. V dropped 4 bases and J dropped 0; count of bases not matched to a gene: 9. This CDR3 spans 16 amino acids. Written as DNA, the CDR3 is TGCAGCGTTGCCGGCCTCGACAGGGGAAGCACAGATACGCAGTATTTT. Encoded protein: CSVAGLDRGSTDTQYF.

The chain carries TRBV18 and TRBJ1-1, with D possibly TRBD1 on 5 matching bases. Trimming took 3 bases from V and 4 from J, leaving 9 bases between them. CDR1 and CDR2 (germline): KGHSH, LQKENI. This CDR3 has 13 residues. The CDR3 coding sequence is TGTGCCAGCTCACCCGGGACTAGCACTGAAGCTTTCTTT. This sequence encodes CASSPGTSTEAFF.

This clone was observed a few times. The rearrangement joins TRBV19 to TRBJ2-5; D possibly corresponds to TRBD2 (6 bases). Trimming took off 6 bases at V and 1 base at J, with 12 bases between the two ends. Germline CDR1 and CDR2: LNHDA and SQIVND (reference sequence). The CDR3 runs 14 residues. Here the CDR3 reads CASSITSFQETQYF. CDR3 bases: TGTGCCAGTAGCATAACTAGCTTCCAAGAGACCCAGTACTTC.

The V and J genes are TRBV27 and TRBJ1-1, with D uncertain. The CDR3 totals 14 residues. Trimming removed 3 bases at V and 0 bases at J, with 8 bases between. Germline-derived CDR1 and CDR2 are MNHEY and SMNVEV (reference sequence). The CDR3 coding sequence is TGTGCCAGCAGTTTTCTCGGGATGAACACTGAAGCTTTCTTT. Its translation: CASSFLGMNTEAFF.

This clone was found a few times. CDR3 bases: TGCGCCAGCAGCCAGAGAGGAGGGTACGAGGGGGAAAAACTGTTTTTT. Translating gives CASSQRGGYEGEKLFF. The chain carries TRBV4-3 and TRBJ1-4, with TRBD1 as a possible D gene (5 bases). Trimming removed 3 bases from V and 8 bases from J, with 19 bases in between. Germline CDR1 and CDR2: LGHNA and YSLEER. The CDR3 consists of 16 residues.

The rearrangement links TRBV4-3 to TRBJ2-3; 9 bases agree with TRBD2. Germline CDR1 reads LGHNA; CDR2 reads YSLEER. V dropped 1 base and J dropped 8; count of bases not matched to a gene: 10. The CDR3 has 16 residues. The CDR3 nucleotides read TGCGCCAGCAGCCAAGTAGTAGCGGGGGTGTCAGGTACGCAGTATTTT. This codes for CASSQVVAGVSGTQYF.

This rearrangement joins TRBV5-4 to TRBJ2-7, with TRBD1 as a possible D gene (6 bases). Per the germline V gene, CDR1 is SGHNT and CDR2 is YYREEE (reference sequence). The V gene lost 3 bases and the J gene lost 2 bases, with 9 bases spanning the gap. The CDR3 runs to 13 residues. As DNA, the CDR3 is TGTGCCAGCAGCTCCGGGACAACCTACGAGCAGTACTTC. Its protein is CASSSGTTYEQYF.

The chain recombines TRBV11-3 with TRBJ2-3; 7 nucleotides agree with TRBD2. J lost 1 base, V lost 2 bases, and 9 bases had no gene match. Germline V CDR1 and CDR2: SGHNT, YENEEA. This CDR3 is 17 amino acids long. Here the CDR3 DNA reads TGTGCCAGCAGCTTATTCCCCCTAGCGGACCGCACAGATACGCAGTATTTT. This sequence encodes CASSLFPLADRTDTQYF. Variable domain in full (rest from reference TRBV11-3 and TRBJ2-3): EAGVVQSPRYKIIEKKQPVAFWCNPISGHNTLYWYLQNLGQGPELLIRYENEEAVDDSQLPKDRFSAERLKGVDSTLKIQPAELGDSAVYLCASSLFPLADRTDTQYFGPGTRLTVL.

This clone was seen more than once but under ten times. The V and J genes are TRBV4-3 and TRBJ1-3; D may be TRBD1 (5 bases). This CDR3 region has 15 residues. Deletions cut 1 base from V and 8 bases from J, with 15 bases between. Germline loops: CDR1 LGHNA, CDR2 YSLEER. CDR3 protein: CASSQAMGGVDTIYF. The CDR3 DNA reads TGCGCCAGCAGCCAAGCCATGGGGGGAGTGGACACCATATATTTT.

This clone was found a few times. The rearrangement joins TRBV27 to TRBJ2-7; 8 bases agree with TRBD1. The CDR3 has 15 residues. CDR1 MNHEY and CDR2 SMNVEV come from the germline V gene (reference sequence). The V segment lost 5 bases and the J segment 5 bases; nucleotides outside the gene matches: 11. The CDR3 reads CASSKTGTGGHEQYF. CDR3 DNA: TGTGCCAGCAGTAAGACCGGGACAGGAGGTCACGAGCAGTACTTC.

The J gene is TRBJ1-5, the V gene TRBV7-2; a weak D match, TRBD1 (5 bases). V was shortened by 5 bases and J by 0 bases, with 11 bases between the two germline ends. This CDR3 spans 15 amino acids. Germline V gene sequence: CDR1 SGHTA, CDR2 FQGNSA. CDR3 nucleotides: TGTGCCAGCAGCCAACAGGTAGATAGCAATCAGCCCCAGCATTTT. Residues: CASSQQVDSNQPQHF.

This sequence joins TRBV4-2 and TRBJ2-7, with 10 bases that match TRBD1. V shed 4 bases and J 4 bases; nucleotides not matched to a gene: 7. The CDR3 is 15 amino acids. CDR1 is LGHNA, CDR2 YNFKEQ, per germline. The CDR3 nucleotides are TGTGCCAGCAGCCCCACGGGACAGGGGATTTACGAGCAGTACTTC. Translated, it gives CASSPTGQGIYEQYF.

This clone was seen a few times. The DNA of the CDR3 is TGTGCCAGCAGTTCTCAGGGAATGTATGGCTACACCTTC. Amino acids: CASSSQGMYGYTF. The V call is TRBV6-6, the J call TRBJ1-2; D possibly corresponds to TRBD1 (5 bases). The CDR3 covers 13 residues. Germline assignment: CDR1 MNHNY and CDR2 SVGAGI (reference sequence). V was pared by 4 bases and J by 5 bases, with 11 bases between.

This clone was observed a handful of times. The chain combines TRBV30 with TRBJ2-2, with 8 positions matching TRBD1. Germline V gene data show CDR1 as GTSNPN and CDR2 as SVGIG (reference sequence). The CDR3 sequence is 13 residues long. With 5 bases clipped from V and 6 bases from J, the junction kept 5 bases outside the gene matches. CDR3 coding DNA: TGTGCCTGGGGCAGGGGGCGGGCCGGGGAGCTGTTTTTT. Residues: CAWGRGRAGELFF.

The sample holds a few counts of this clone. The chain recombines TRBV30 with TRBJ2-7; the match to TRBD1 covers 11 bases. With V trimmed by 1 base and J by 4 bases, 6 bases remained unmatched. The CDR3 has 15 amino acids. The germline gives CDR1 GTSNPN, CDR2 SVGIG (reference sequence). The CDR3 bases are TGTGCCTGGAGTGCGATCGGACAGGGGGCTTACGAGCAGTACTTC. It translates to CAWSAIGQGAYEQYF.

This clone has just a few counts. V gene TRBV6-4 combines with J gene TRBJ2-1, with 9 bases identical to TRBD2. CDR1 and CDR2 from the germline V gene are MRHNA and SNTAGT. J was trimmed by 9 bases and V by 8 bases; bases with no gene match: 11. This CDR3 contains 14 residues. In DNA, the CDR3 is TGTGCCAGCTGGGCGGGGGGGCCAAGTAGTGAGCAGTTCTTC. It specifies CASWAGGPSSEQFF.

The chain is built from TRBV11-3 and TRBJ2-3, with TRBD1 matching over 9 bases. Trimming cost V 5 bases and J 4 bases; bases outside gene matches: 4. The CDR3 has 14 amino acids. The germline V gene encodes CDR1 SGHNT and CDR2 YENEEA. CDR3 nucleotide sequence: TGTGCCAGCAGCCACCGGGACAGGGCAGATACGCAGTATTTT. Protein sequence: CASSHRDRADTQYF.

The rearrangement links TRBV7-9 to TRBJ2-7; 10 bases align to TRBD1. The CDR3 has 15 amino acids. After removal of 1 base from V and 5 bases from J, the junction contained 5 bases not matched to a gene. Germline CDR1 and CDR2: SEHNR and FQNEAQ (reference sequence). The CDR3, as DNA: TGTGCCAGCAGCTTAGTGCGACAGGGGGCCCACGAGCAGTACTTC. Its translation is CASSLVRQGAHEQYF. The variable domain in full, completed from reference TRBV7-9 and TRBJ2-7, reads DTGVSQNPRHKITKRGQNVTFRCDPISEHNRLYWYRQTLGQGPEFLTYFQNEAQLEKSRLLSDRFSAERPKGSFSTLEIQRTEQGDSAMYLCASSLVRQGAHEQYFGPGTRLTVT.

This clone was seen only a few times. The chain uses TRBV5-1 and TRBJ2-2; 9 bases map to TRBD1. The V segment lost 4 bases and the J segment 7 bases; nucleotides outside the gene matches: 5. Per germline, CDR1 SGHRS and CDR2 YFSETQ. This CDR3 spans 14 amino acids. The CDR3 spells CASSPRTGDGELFF. The CDR3 nucleotides are TGCGCCAGCAGCCCCCGGACAGGGGACGGGGAGCTGTTTTTT.

The chain couples TRBV18 to TRBJ1-2; a weak D match, TRBD1 (5 bases). This CDR3 is 12 amino acids long. Germline V gives CDR1 KGHSH, CDR2 LQKENI. V dropped 3 bases and J dropped 3 bases, with 5 bases sitting between them. The CDR3 DNA sequence: TGTGCCAGCTCACCGACAGACTATGGCTACACCTTC. It translates to CASSPTDYGYTF.